This T cell receptor (beta chain) was sequenced for a study of blood T cell repertoires in COVID-19. As for the study in general: Both acute and convalescent COVID-19 samples were obtained from the United States, Italy and Spain. The analysed material was cDNA or gDNA that came from T cells, B-cell-depleted T cells, or PBMCs.

In the authors' workflow: Amplification of reference gene primers was used by the study to estimate nucleated cell counts. TCRdb's table, derived via immunoSEQ multiplex PCR, lists solely in-frame clones and lacks some. The DNA gave D and trimming, while V, J and clone size come from that table. This table has around 320,000 clones, roughly 85% appearing once. The sample taken for sequencing was peripheral blood. The sequence was obtained from a human donor in a cohort sampled during active COVID-19.

The chain's CDR3 is CASSQYRDSANTEAFF. The CDR3 DNA follows: TGTGCCAGCAGCCAATACCGGGACAGCGCGAACACTGAAGCTTTCTTT. The V call is TRBV3-1 (or the pseudogene TRBV3-2), the J call TRBJ1-1; 7 bases map to TRBD1. The V segment lost 2 bases and the J segment 1 base; nucleotides outside the gene matches: 7. Germline lookup yields CDR1 LGHDT and CDR2 YNNKEL (reference sequence). The CDR3 length is 16 residues.